This section outlines one T cell receptor (beta chain) sequence together with its context. Its antigen is not known. Data came from immunoSEQ multiplex PCR; TCRdb stores just in-frame clones and leaves some out. The data show more than 2 million clones, 90% to 95% seen once. This entry comes from a study of shared clonotypes between healthy human individuals. The V and J ends lost 0 bases and 5 bases, in that order; junction bases with no gene match: 10. The germline gives CDR1 LGHNA, CDR2 YSLEER. The CDR3 totals 17 residues. Study outcomes and limitations: Sampling covered nothing but blood. Tissue TCR repertoires likely differ from those found in blood. Relative to their counterparts shared across all four donors, non-shared clonotypes exhibited diminished generation probabilities.

Sequenced: naive CD4+ T cells sorted from blood. The subset denotes: CD45RA+ positively selected. The TCR originated in a man between 18 and 35 years old in good health. The chain is built from TRBV4-3 and TRBJ2-1; 7 positions match TRBD2. CDR3 protein: CASSQDFGASGNNEQFF. In DNA form, the CDR3 reads TGCGCCAGCAGCCAAGATTTCGGGGCTAGCGGAAACAATGAGCAGTTCTTC.